This T cell receptor (beta chain) was sequenced in a study of T cell repertoires in cytomegalovirus infection. Study summary: CMV infection plus the matching HLA type was flagged by public TCR beta signatures.

Each CDR3 protein is one row after TCRdb ran MiXCR on the reads. The table shows some 220,000 distinct CDR3 sequences, with around 6.2% occurring only once. This clonotype was seen many times. Its target is not known. Study observations and caveats: CMV-specific TCR beta clonotypes restricted by HLA-C were the ones dominating the ex vivo response. Using cumulative public TCR beta family frequency, the authors identified those who carried CMV together with the relevant HLA.

The CDR3 length is 13 residues. Germline loops: CDR1 MNHEY, CDR2 SVGEGT. The V gene lost 2 bases and the J gene lost 8 bases, with 12 bases spanning the gap. The rearrangement uses TRBV6-2 or TRBV6-3 and TRBJ1-1; perhaps TRBD1 as D (5 bases). The sequence was collected from a human donor in good health (CMV status not recorded). Some clones in this sample may be carry-over from other donors' samples. Source material: PBMCs. CDR3 in amino acids: CASSYRGRTEAFF. CDR3 bases: TGTGCCAGCAGTTACAGGGGTAGGACGGAAGCTTTCTTT.